This T cell receptor (beta chain) was profiled in a study of STAT5B mutations in CD4+ large granular lymphocyte leukemia. Source study methods: A productive frequency of 2.59 x 10-5 was the lowest detectable. The data were produced by immunoSEQ multiplex PCR, yet TCRdb's version contains in-frame clones alone and is incomplete. That table supplies the V and J calls and clone size; D and trimming were determined from the DNA. The table includes approximately 34,000 clones, approximately 70% detected once. The V and J ends lost 7 bases and 1 base, in that order; junction bases with no gene match: 7. Germline loops: CDR1 MNHNS, CDR2 SASEGT. The CDR3 is 15 amino acids.

V and J are TRBV6-1 and TRBJ2-7; 10 positions agree with TRBD2. The sample was CD4+ T cells from blood buffy coats. The clonotype was recovered from a human donor in good health. CDR3 loop: CASKRPSGGSYEQYF. In DNA, the CDR3 is TGTGCCAGCAAGAGACCTAGCGGGGGTTCCTACGAGCAGTACTTC.